The 30 T cell receptor beta chains below come from one sample, sequenced in a study of T cells in Graves' hyperthyroidism and ophthalmopathy. Amplified TCR beta CDR3 regions derived from RNA transcripts. In the first-round RT-PCR of the TCR CDR3, the HTBI primer set was used. TCRdb analysed the multiplex PCR reads with MiXCR anew, one entry per CDR3 protein. The table records about 250,000 distinct CDR3 sequences, roughly 22% of them present only once. Sample: blood. These receptors all stem from a man under 40 with Graves' ophthalmopathy.

This clonotype was seen at least ten times. The V gene is TRBV14, the J gene TRBJ1-5; D uncertain. Germline CDR1 SGHDN, CDR2 FVKESK. The length of the CDR3 is 11 residues. V was cut by 7 bases and J by 6 bases, with 7 bases left in between. The CDR3 loop is CASIRSQPQHF. CDR3 DNA: TGTGCCAGCATCAGGAGTCAGCCCCAGCATTTT.

This clonotype was detected a few times. The CDR3 reads CASSLVSGELYGYTF. CDR3 in DNA: TGCGCCAGCAGCTTGGTCTCCGGGGAACTCTATGGCTACACCTTC. The chain carries TRBV5-1 and TRBJ1-2; D is unclear. In germline, CDR1 is SGHRS, CDR2 YFSETQ. Trimming shortened V by 0 bases and J by 4 bases, and 13 bases separated the two germline ends. This CDR3 region has 15 residues.

Of note for this clonotype: The final CDR3 position lacks the conserved phenylalanine or tryptophan, pointing to a likely read error. The chain recombines TRBV19 with TRBJ1-2; D is possibly TRBD1 (5 bases). Germline V CDR1 and CDR2: LNHDA, SQIVND (reference sequence). Trimming removed 6 bases at V and 2 bases at J, with 16 bases between. The CDR3 spans 15 residues. In DNA, the CDR3 is TGTGCCAGTAGCCTCAAGGGGTTGGGGAACTATGGCTACACCCTC. It is translated as CASSLKGLGNYGYTL.

The rearrangement links TRBV24-1 to TRBJ2-1, with D uncertain. The CDR3 covers 14 residues. Deletions cut 0 bases from V and 4 bases from J, with 6 bases between. Germline V lookup: CDR1 KGHDR, CDR2 SFDVKD. The CDR3 coding sequence is TGTGCCACCAGTGATTTGAACGGATACAATGAGCAGTTCTTC. Translated, it gives CATSDLNGYNEQFF.

This clonotype appeared a few times. V is TRBV13 and J is TRBJ2-1, with 7 bases identical to TRBD1. Germline CDR1 PRHDT, CDR2 FYEKMQ (reference sequence). The CDR3 extends over 19 amino acids. V dropped 6 bases and J dropped 7; count of bases not matched to a gene: 24. This chain's CDR3 is CASSLNYPTTGPSGNEQFF. In nucleotides, the CDR3 is TGTGCCAGCAGTTTAAACTATCCCACGACAGGGCCGAGTGGGAATGAGCAGTTCTTC.

In regard to this clonotype: This clone may be a read error of a much larger clone one base away. CDR3: CASSQEGRSYNEQFF. In DNA form, the CDR3 reads TGTGCCAGCTCACAGGAAGGGAGGTCCTACAATGAGCAGTTCTTC. V and J are TRBV18 and TRBJ2-1, with D possibly matching TRBD2 (6 bases). CDR1 and CDR2 (germline): KGHSH, LQKENI. The CDR3 totals 15 residues. Trimming cost V 4 bases and J 1 base, with 11 bases left between them.

This clonotype was observed a few times. The chain has TRBV11-3 and TRBJ1-2; maybe TRBD1 (6 bases). This CDR3 comprises 15 residues. The V end lost 5 bases, the J end lost 8 bases, and 21 bases lay between the germline ends. Germline CDR1 and CDR2: SGHNT and YENEEA. The chain's CDR3 is CASSLPGALPRGYTF. The CDR3 DNA follows: TGTGCCAGCAGCCTTCCAGGGGCTCTCCCTCGAGGCTACACCTTC.

The V and J genes are TRBV20-1 and TRBJ2-3; maybe TRBD2 (5 bases). This CDR3 spans 15 amino acids. V was clipped by 6 bases and J by 0 bases, with 16 bases between them. Per germline, CDR1 DFQATT and CDR2 SNEGSKA (reference sequence). The CDR3 loop is CSAPNGGSSTDTQYF. In DNA, the CDR3 is TGCAGTGCCCCGAACGGCGGGTCTAGCACAGATACGCAGTATTTT.

This clonotype has only a few counts. The chain couples TRBV7-9 to TRBJ2-1; no clear D. The germline V and J ends were trimmed by 1 base and 8 bases, with 18 bases remaining between them. CDR1 and CDR2 from the germline V gene are SEHNR and FQNEAQ (reference sequence). The CDR3 spans 16 residues. The CDR3 DNA is TGTGCCAGCAGCTTAGGTCTGGGGTCTACTGTCCATGAGCAGTTCTTC. Amino acid sequence: CASSLGLGSTVHEQFF.

This sequence joins TRBV19 and TRBJ2-7; D is undetermined. With 4 bases removed from V and 3 bases from J, the gap between germline ends came to 10 bases. Germline CDR1 reads LNHDA; CDR2 reads SQIVND (reference sequence). The CDR3 spans 13 residues. The chain's CDR3 is CASSSTAFYEQYF. As DNA, the CDR3 is TGTGCCAGTAGTAGTACAGCCTTCTACGAGCAGTACTTC.

The chain joins TRBV3-1 to TRBJ1-1; 7 positions agree with TRBD1. J lost 8 bases, V lost 2 bases, and 11 bases had no gene match. Germline CDR1 reads LGHDT; CDR2 reads YNNKEL (reference sequence). This CDR3 spans 15 amino acids. For the CDR3, the DNA is TGTGCCAGCAGCCAACCCGGGGGAGGGGGCGAGGAAGCTTTCTTT. Protein: CASSQPGGGGEEAFF.

This clonotype was recorded at least ten times. V gene TRBV7-2 combines with J gene TRBJ2-1, with unresolved D. V dropped 2 bases and J dropped 6 bases, with 14 bases sitting between them. The CDR3 has 15 amino acids. CDR1 and CDR2 from the germline V gene are SGHTA and FQGNSA. In DNA form, the CDR3 reads TGTGCCAGCAGCTTACGGCCGGGCTCCACCAATGAGCAGTTCTTC. Translated: CASSLRPGSTNEQFF.

The rearrangement joins TRBV19 to TRBJ1-1; no definite D call. CDR1 and CDR2 (germline): LNHDA, SQIVND (reference sequence). Between the trimmed V and J ends, which lost 4 bases and 1 base, there was a span of 10 bases. The CDR3 is 14 amino acids. The CDR3 loop is CASSTGQRNTEAFF. CDR3 coding DNA: TGTGCCAGTAGTACTGGGCAGAGGAACACTGAAGCTTTCTTT.

The chain couples TRBV25-1 to TRBJ1-5; D possibly corresponds to TRBD1 (6 bases). V was shortened by 3 bases and J by 2 bases, with 8 bases between the two germline ends. The CDR3 is 14 amino acids. Germline lookup yields CDR1 MGHDK and CDR2 SYGVNS. The CDR3 is CASSDSGGNQPQHF. As DNA, the CDR3 is TGTGCCAGCAGTGATTCAGGGGGCAATCAGCCCCAGCATTTT.

The V call is TRBV7-9, the J call TRBJ2-1; D not certain. Trimming cost V 6 bases and J 2 bases, with 8 bases left between them. CDR1 SEHNR and CDR2 FQNEAQ come from the germline V gene (reference sequence). The CDR3 consists of 13 residues. CDR3 region: CASSAGTYNEQFF. For the CDR3, the DNA is TGTGCCAGCAGTGCTGGGACCTACAATGAGCAGTTCTTC.

The V call is TRBV3-1, the J call TRBJ2-1, with 7 bases aligning to TRBD2. V lost 4 bases and J lost 3; bases outside the gene matches: 3. The CDR3 length is 14 residues. Germline V gene lookup returns CDR1 LGHDT and CDR2 YNNKEL (reference sequence). The DNA of the CDR3 is TGTGCCAGCAGCCGGGGCGGGGGCTACAATGAGCAGTTCTTC. Residues: CASSRGGGYNEQFF.

The V and J genes are TRBV6-2 or TRBV6-3 and TRBJ1-1; D perhaps matches TRBD1 (5 bases). V was shortened by 6 bases and J by 6 bases, with 11 bases between the two germline ends. The CDR3 loop spans 12 amino acids. CDR1 and CDR2 from the germline V gene are MNHEY and SVGEGT. CDR3 loop: CASSDSLPEAFF. CDR3 nucleotide sequence: TGTGCCAGCAGCGACAGTCTTCCTGAAGCTTTCTTT.

This clonotype was recorded many times. V and J are TRBV14 and TRBJ2-7; D gene uncertain. The CDR3 runs 14 residues. Trimming pared 4 bases from V and 2 bases from J, leaving 12 bases between. Germline values: CDR1 SGHDN, CDR2 FVKESK. The CDR3 DNA reads TGTGCCAGCAGCCCAGACATGGGGACCTACGAGCAGTACTTC. It encodes CASSPDMGTYEQYF.

The CDR3 sequence: CASSPPEDIRGYTF. The CDR3 coding sequence is TGTGCCAGCTCACCACCCGAGGATATAAGAGGCTACACCTTC. The rearrangement joins TRBV18 to TRBJ1-2; D uncertain. The germline V gene has CDR1 KGHSH and CDR2 LQKENI. The CDR3 is 14 amino acids. Trimming pared 0 bases from V and 8 bases from J, leaving 13 bases between.

At least ten counts were recorded for this clonotype. The V call is TRBV6-5, the J call TRBJ2-1; the D gene is possibly TRBD2 (6 bases). Germline CDR1 and CDR2: MNHEY and SVGAGI. The CDR3 contains 16 residues. V lost 0 bases and J 5 bases, leaving 14 bases between the germline ends. Here the CDR3 reads CASSYSSASADNEQFF. Here the CDR3 DNA reads TGTGCCAGCAGTTACTCCTCGGCTAGCGCGGACAATGAGCAGTTCTTC.

The CDR3 DNA is TGTGCCAGCAGCGCGGAGGGTACACCCTCTGGAAACACCATATATTTT. The encoded protein is CASSAEGTPSGNTIYF. The genes are TRBV9 and TRBJ1-3; D unresolved. Trimming left V 3 bases short and J 0 bases short, with 13 bases between. The CDR3 runs 16 residues. Germline V gives CDR1 SGDLS, CDR2 YYNGEE. Combining the CDR3 with reference TRBV9 and TRBJ1-3 gives the whole variable domain DSGVTQTPKHLITATGQRVTLRCSPRSGDLSVYWYQQSLDQGLQFLIQYYNGEERAKGNILERFSAQQFPDLHSELNLSSLELGDSALYFCASSAEGTPSGNTIYFGEGSWLTVV.

In its sample, this clonotype was seen a few times. This sequence joins TRBV7-3 and TRBJ2-2, with TRBD2 matching 10 bases. The ends lost 5 bases at V and 5 bases at J; junction bases unmatched: 8. There are 16 residues in the CDR3. CDR1 SGHTA and CDR2 FQGTGA come from the germline V gene. CDR3 bases: TGTGCCAGCAGCCCTAGCGGGAGTTTTACAACCGGGGAGCTGTTTTTT. Its protein product is CASSPSGSFTTGELFF.

This clonotype came up many times. The gene calls are TRBV11-3 and TRBJ2-3; TRBD2 matches 12 bases. The CDR3 sequence is 18 residues long. CDR1 is SGHNT, CDR2 YENEEA, per germline. The V and J ends lost 3 bases and 1 base, in that order; junction bases with no gene match: 8. DNA of the CDR3: TGTGCCAGCAGCTTTCCGACTAGCGGGAGATCGGGCACAGATACGCAGTATTTT. Its translation: CASSFPTSGRSGTDTQYF.

This clonotype showed up many times. This chain connects TRBV20-1 to TRBJ2-1; D not resolved. V lost 7 bases and J lost 11, with 24 bases in between. The germline V gene has CDR1 DFQATT and CDR2 SNEGSKA (reference sequence). CDR3 length equals 14 residues. Written as DNA, the CDR3 is TGCAGTGTTTATTCCCCTGATCTGGGAAACAAGCAGTTCTTC. It yields the protein CSVYSPDLGNKQFF.

This clonotype turned up a few times. V and J are TRBV20-1 and TRBJ2-5; no reliable D call. The CDR3 is made up of 12 amino acids. V lost 4 bases and J 4 bases, leaving 10 bases between the germline ends. Germline assignment: CDR1 DFQATT and CDR2 SNEGSKA (reference sequence). The CDR3 spells CSATPSAETQYF. The CDR3 DNA is TGCAGTGCTACCCCCTCAGCAGAGACCCAGTACTTC.

This clonotype occurred once. The chain couples TRBV6-2 or TRBV6-3 to TRBJ2-3; 8 bases align to TRBD2. The CDR3 sequence is 13 residues long. J lost 5 bases, V lost 6 bases, and 4 bases had no gene match. CDR1 is MNHEY and CDR2 is SVGEGT in the germline V gene. The CDR3 DNA is TGTGCCAGCAGCCGCGGGAGGAGAGATACGCAGTATTTT. Amino acid sequence: CASSRGRRDTQYF.

In this sample, this clonotype turned up many times. The J gene is TRBJ1-1, the V gene TRBV15; D call uncertain. Germline V gives CDR1 LNHNV, CDR2 YYDKDF (reference sequence). This CDR3 has 15 amino acids. Trimming took off 0 bases at V and 4 bases at J, with 12 bases between the two ends. The CDR3 loop reads CATSRDGKGSTEAFF. CDR3 nucleotides: TGTGCCACCAGCAGAGATGGGAAAGGTTCCACTGAAGCTTTCTTT.

This clonotype was counted at least ten times. This sequence joins TRBV11-2 and TRBJ2-1, with 10 bases matching TRBD2. This CDR3 is 15 amino acids long. Germline lookup yields CDR1 SGHAT and CDR2 FQNNGV. The J segment lost 2 bases and the V segment lost 4 bases, leaving 2 bases of the junction unmatched. CDR3 sequence reads: CASSSGTSAYNEQFF. The CDR3 bases are TGTGCCAGCAGCTCCGGGACTAGCGCCTACAATGAGCAGTTCTTC.

As to this clonotype: Germline is not matched at one junction end, which may reflect a read error. The J gene is TRBJ2-1, the V gene TRBV19; 11 bases align to TRBD2. CDR3 length: 19 residues. Germline V gene lookup returns CDR1 LNHDA and CDR2 SQIVND (reference sequence). The CDR3 sequence: CAGSIGTLGLAEIYNEQFF. Written as DNA, the CDR3 is TGTGCCGGTAGTATAGGGACCTTGGGACTAGCGGAGATATACAATGAGCAGTTCTTC.

This clonotype was observed at least ten times. V is TRBV30 and J is TRBJ1-5; D call uncertain. V gave up 0 bases and J gave up 5 bases, with 8 bases separating them. The CDR3 consists of 13 residues. In germline, CDR1 is GTSNPN, CDR2 SVGIG (reference sequence). Here the CDR3 reads CAWSVMRDQPQHF. The CDR3 DNA is TGTGCCTGGAGTGTAATGCGGGATCAGCCCCAGCATTTT. Combining the CDR3 with reference TRBV30 and TRBJ1-5 gives the whole variable domain SQTIHQWPATLVQPVGSPLSLECTVEGTSNPNLYWYRQAAGRGLQLLFYSVGIGQISSEVPQNLSASRPQDRQFILSSKKLLLSDSGFYLCAWSVMRDQPQHFGDGTRLSIL.